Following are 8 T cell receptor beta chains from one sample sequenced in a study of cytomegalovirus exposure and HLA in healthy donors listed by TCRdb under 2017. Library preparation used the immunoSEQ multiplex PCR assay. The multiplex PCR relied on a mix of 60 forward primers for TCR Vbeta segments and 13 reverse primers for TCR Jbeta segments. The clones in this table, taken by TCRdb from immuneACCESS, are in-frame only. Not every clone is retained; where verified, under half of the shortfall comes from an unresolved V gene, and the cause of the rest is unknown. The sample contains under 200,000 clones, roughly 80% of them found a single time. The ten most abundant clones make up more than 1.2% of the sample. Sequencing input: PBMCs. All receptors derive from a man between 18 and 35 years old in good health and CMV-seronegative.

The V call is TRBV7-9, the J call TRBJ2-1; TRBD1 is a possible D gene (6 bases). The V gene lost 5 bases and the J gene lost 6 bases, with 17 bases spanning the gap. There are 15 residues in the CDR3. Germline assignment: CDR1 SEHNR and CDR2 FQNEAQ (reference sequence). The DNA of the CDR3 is TGTGCCAGCAGCCTTTGGGGGCGCGATTGCAATGAGCAGTTCTTC. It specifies CASSLWGRDCNEQFF.

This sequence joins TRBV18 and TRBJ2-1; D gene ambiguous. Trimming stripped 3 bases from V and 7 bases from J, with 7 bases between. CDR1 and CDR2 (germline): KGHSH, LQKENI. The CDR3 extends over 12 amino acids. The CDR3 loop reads CASSPPSNEQFF. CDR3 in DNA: TGTGCCAGCTCACCCCCTAGTAATGAGCAGTTCTTC.

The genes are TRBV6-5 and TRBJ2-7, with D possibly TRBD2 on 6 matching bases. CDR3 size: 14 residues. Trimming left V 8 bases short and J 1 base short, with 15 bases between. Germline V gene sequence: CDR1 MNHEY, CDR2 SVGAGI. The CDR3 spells CASRKGRGSYEQYF. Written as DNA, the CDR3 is TGTGCCAGCCGAAAAGGGCGGGGATCCTACGAGCAGTACTTC.

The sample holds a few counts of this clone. CDR3 sequence (DNA): TGTGCCAGCAGTTTTCGGGGAAACTCCTACGAGCAGTACTTC. Its translation is CASSFRGNSYEQYF. This chain links TRBV6-6 with TRBJ2-7, with a weak D call TRBD2 (5 bases). The CDR3 length is 14 residues. V dropped 4 bases and J dropped 0 bases, with 10 bases sitting between them. Germline lookup yields CDR1 MNHNY and CDR2 SVGAGI (reference sequence).

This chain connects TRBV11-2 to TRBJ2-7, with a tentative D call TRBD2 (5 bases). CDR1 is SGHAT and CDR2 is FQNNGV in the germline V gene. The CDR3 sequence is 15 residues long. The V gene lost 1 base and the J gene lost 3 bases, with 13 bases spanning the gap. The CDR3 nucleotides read TGTGCCAGCAGCTTAGTGGGCGACTACCTCTACGAGCAGTACTTC. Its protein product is CASSLVGDYLYEQYF. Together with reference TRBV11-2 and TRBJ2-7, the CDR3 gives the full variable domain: EAGVAQSPRYKIIEKRQSVAFWCNPISGHATLYWYQQILGQGPKLLIQFQNNGVVDDSQLPKDRFSAERLKGVDSTLKIQPAKLEDSAVYLCASSLVGDYLYEQYFGPGTRLTVT.

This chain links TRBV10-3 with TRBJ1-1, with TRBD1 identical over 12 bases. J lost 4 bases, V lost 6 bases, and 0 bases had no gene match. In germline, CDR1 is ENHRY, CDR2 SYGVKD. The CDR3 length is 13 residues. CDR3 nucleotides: TGTGCCATCAGGGGACAGGGGGCCACTGAAGCTTTCTTT. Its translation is CAIRGQGATEAFF.

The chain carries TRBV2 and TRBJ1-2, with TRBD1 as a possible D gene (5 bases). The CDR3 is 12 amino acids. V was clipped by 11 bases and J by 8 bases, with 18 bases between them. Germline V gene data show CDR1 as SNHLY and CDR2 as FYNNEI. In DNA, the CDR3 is TGTGCCCAAGTGGGGGGGATGAGGGGCTACACCTTC. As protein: CAQVGGMRGYTF.

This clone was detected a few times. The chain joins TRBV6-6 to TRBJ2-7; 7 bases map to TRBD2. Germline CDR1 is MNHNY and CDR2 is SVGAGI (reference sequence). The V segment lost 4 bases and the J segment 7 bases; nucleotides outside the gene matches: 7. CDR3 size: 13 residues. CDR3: CASSSYGAGEQYF. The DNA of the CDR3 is TGTGCCAGCAGTTCCTACGGAGCGGGGGAGCAGTACTTC.